Listed below are T cell receptor beta chains from one sample, sequenced in a study of blood T cell repertoires in COVID-19. Clones were sequenced by immunoSEQ multiplex PCR, and TCRdb holds only the in-frame ones, with some missing. The data show a few hundred thousand clones, with about 81% seen just once and roughly 4% held by the top ten. Sequencing was done on a sample of PBMCs or T cells enriched from blood (not recorded which). Source of these receptors: a man aged 25 to 40 with acute COVID-19. The CDR3 runs from the conserved cysteine through the conserved F or W. D genes are given only for firm matches. Clone size is given for some rows only: seen once, a few or many times, or a class if the clone is expanded.

j_gene: TRBJ2-1; abundance: -; d_gene: TRBD1; v_gene: TRBV24-1; CDR3aa: CATSDTTGAEYNEQFF; CDR3nt: TGTGCCACCAGTGACACCACAGGGGCAGAATACAATGAGCAGTTCTTC
j_gene: TRBJ1-6; abundance: once; d_gene: -; v_gene: TRBV23-1; CDR3aa: CASTRAYNSPLHF; CDR3nt: TGCGCCAGCACCCGGGCCTATAATTCACCCCTCCACTTT
j_gene: TRBJ1-3; abundance: -; d_gene: -; v_gene: TRBV4-3; CDR3aa: CASSQGGRVGNTIYF; CDR3nt: TGCGCCAGCAGCCAAGGAGGGAGAGTAGGAAACACCATATATTTT
j_gene: TRBJ2-1; abundance: -; d_gene: TRBD2; v_gene: TRBV6-5; CDR3aa: CASSYSGRALEQFF; CDR3nt: TGTGCCAGCAGTTACAGCGGGAGGGCCCTTGAGCAGTTCTTC
j_gene: TRBJ1-5; abundance: -; d_gene: TRBD1; v_gene: TRBV6-1; CDR3aa: CASSEMAGTGHQPQHF; CDR3nt: TGTGCCAGCAGTGAAATGGCCGGGACAGGGCATCAGCCCCAGCATTTT
j_gene: TRBJ2-3; abundance: -; d_gene: -; v_gene: TRBV3-1/TRBV3-2; CDR3aa: CASSQIGIEGVTDTQYF; CDR3nt: TGTGCCAGCAGCCAGATCGGGATCGAGGGGGTCACAGATACGCAGTATTTT
j_gene: TRBJ2-5; abundance: -; d_gene: -; v_gene: TRBV24-1; CDR3aa: CATSGTFQETQYF; CDR3nt: TGTGCCACCAGCGGGACTTTCCAAGAGACCCAGTACTTC
j_gene: TRBJ2-1; abundance: -; d_gene: TRBD2; v_gene: TRBV4-1; CDR3aa: CASSPYSGGSYNEQFF; CDR3nt: TGCGCCAGCAGTCCCTATAGCGGGGGGTCTTACAATGAGCAGTTCTTC
j_gene: TRBJ1-2; abundance: few; d_gene: TRBD1; v_gene: TRBV6-2/TRBV6-3; CDR3aa: CASSYTGEIYGYTF; CDR3nt: TGTGCCAGCAGTTACACAGGGGAAATCTATGGCTACACCTTC
j_gene: TRBJ2-3; abundance: few; d_gene: TRBD1; v_gene: TRBV11-2; CDR3aa: CASSSPGQGTDTQYF; CDR3nt: TGTGCCAGCAGCTCTCCGGGACAGGGAACCGATACGCAGTATTTT
j_gene: TRBJ2-5; abundance: -; d_gene: -; v_gene: TRBV9; CDR3aa: CASSVGGETQYF; CDR3nt: TGTGCCAGCAGCGTAGGCGGGGAGACCCAGTACTTC
j_gene: TRBJ2-1; abundance: -; d_gene: TRBD2; v_gene: TRBV19; CDR3aa: CASSIVVSGRGNEQFF; CDR3nt: TGTGCCAGTAGTATAGTCGTGAGCGGGAGAGGCAATGAGCAGTTCTTC
j_gene: TRBJ1-5; abundance: once; d_gene: TRBD1; v_gene: TRBV28; CDR3aa: CASSPDRAGQPQHF; CDR3nt: TGTGCCAGCAGTCCCGACAGGGCGGGGCAGCCCCAGCATTTT
j_gene: TRBJ1-2; abundance: -; d_gene: -; v_gene: TRBV5-4; CDR3aa: CASSLGSISRGYTF; CDR3nt: TGTGCCAGCAGCTTGGGGTCGATAAGTCGGGGCTACACCTTC
j_gene: TRBJ1-2; abundance: -; d_gene: TRBD1; v_gene: TRBV10-2; CDR3aa: CASSGQGSSYGYTF; CDR3nt: TGCGCCAGCAGCGGACAGGGGAGTAGCTATGGCTACACCTTC
j_gene: TRBJ2-3; abundance: -; d_gene: TRBD2; v_gene: TRBV15; CDR3aa: CATSREIAGAPDTQYF; CDR3nt: TGTGCCACCAGCAGGGAAATAGCGGGGGCCCCAGATACGCAGTATTTT
j_gene: TRBJ1-1; abundance: -; d_gene: -; v_gene: TRBV29-1; CDR3aa: CSVDPGENTEAFF; CDR3nt: TGCAGCGTTGATCCAGGGGAGAACACTGAAGCTTTCTTT
j_gene: TRBJ2-1; abundance: -; d_gene: -; v_gene: TRBV12-3/TRBV12-4; CDR3aa: CASSLRGADEQFF; CDR3nt: TGTGCCAGCAGTTTACGGGGGGCGGATGAGCAGTTCTTC
j_gene: TRBJ2-5; abundance: -; d_gene: -; v_gene: TRBV24-1; CDR3aa: CATSDWGGMGRVFQETQYF; CDR3nt: TGTGCCACCAGTGATTGGGGGGGCATGGGCAGGGTTTTCCAAGAGACCCAGTACTTC
j_gene: TRBJ2-2; abundance: -; d_gene: TRBD2; v_gene: TRBV7-9; CDR3aa: CASSYPTSGGVGELFF; CDR3nt: TGTGCCAGCAGCTACCCGACTAGCGGGGGAGTCGGGGAGCTGTTTTTT
j_gene: TRBJ1-1; abundance: once; d_gene: -; v_gene: TRBV5-4; CDR3aa: CASSPASLEVAFF; CDR3nt: TGTGCCAGCAGTCCGGCGTCTCTTGAGGTGGCTTTCTTT
j_gene: TRBJ2-2; abundance: -; d_gene: -; v_gene: TRBV11-3; CDR3aa: CASSQGLLDGELFF; CDR3nt: TGTGCCAGCAGCCAGGGACTCCTCGACGGGGAGCTGTTTTTT
j_gene: TRBJ1-4; abundance: once; d_gene: -; v_gene: TRBV30; CDR3aa: CAWSFGLNEKLFF; CDR3nt: TGTGCCTGGAGTTTTGGGCTGAATGAAAAACTGTTTTTT
j_gene: TRBJ1-1; abundance: -; d_gene: -; v_gene: TRBV7-9; CDR3aa: CASSPPVIGNTEAFF; CDR3nt: TGTGCCAGCAGCCCGCCCGTGATCGGGAACACTGAAGCTTTCTTT
j_gene: TRBJ1-4; abundance: -; d_gene: TRBD1; v_gene: TRBV28; CDR3aa: CAIRGAGVTNEKLFF; CDR3nt: TGTGCCATCAGGGGGGCGGGAGTGACTAATGAAAAACTGTTTTTT
j_gene: TRBJ2-3; abundance: -; d_gene: TRBD2; v_gene: TRBV5-1; CDR3aa: CASSSGLAGGTSSTDTQYF; CDR3nt: TGCGCCAGCAGTTCTGGACTAGCGGGGGGGACATCCAGCACAGATACGCAGTATTTT
j_gene: TRBJ1-5; abundance: -; d_gene: -; v_gene: TRBV2; CDR3aa: CASSRDSNQPQHF; CDR3nt: TGTGCCAGCAGTCGAGATAGCAATCAGCCCCAGCATTTT
j_gene: TRBJ1-4; abundance: once; d_gene: TRBD1; v_gene: TRBV28; CDR3aa: CASSPTLQGSPEKLFF; CDR3nt: TGTGCCAGCAGTCCTACACTACAGGGGAGCCCTGAAAAACTGTTTTTT
j_gene: TRBJ1-1; abundance: -; d_gene: -; v_gene: TRBV4-1; CDR3aa: CASSQDLNGTWRGHTEAFF; CDR3nt: TGCGCCAGCAGCCAAGATCTTAACGGGACTTGGCGGGGTCACACTGAAGCTTTCTTT
j_gene: TRBJ1-1; abundance: -; d_gene: -; v_gene: TRBV7-2; CDR3aa: CASSPRRHGWTEAFF; CDR3nt: TGTGCCAGCAGCCCTCGCCGTCATGGCTGGACTGAAGCTTTCTTT
j_gene: TRBJ1-2; abundance: -; d_gene: TRBD1; v_gene: TRBV5-1; CDR3aa: CASSLDRGSYGYTF; CDR3nt: TGCGCCAGCAGCTTGGACAGGGGAAGCTATGGCTACACCTTC
j_gene: TRBJ1-1; abundance: -; d_gene: TRBD1; v_gene: TRBV19; CDR3aa: CAITSGTANTEAFF; CDR3nt: TGTGCCATCACCTCCGGGACAGCGAACACTGAAGCTTTCTTT
j_gene: TRBJ2-3; abundance: -; d_gene: TRBD1; v_gene: TRBV11-2; CDR3aa: CASSLGTGTATDTQYF; CDR3nt: TGTGCCAGCAGCTTAGGCACCGGGACAGCCACAGATACGCAGTATTTT
j_gene: TRBJ1-2; abundance: -; d_gene: -; v_gene: TRBV6-5; CDR3aa: CASSDSSYGYTF; CDR3nt: TGTGCCAGCTCCGACAGTTCCTATGGCTACACCTTC
j_gene: TRBJ1-2; abundance: -; d_gene: TRBD1; v_gene: TRBV10-3; CDR3aa: CAISDRGRNHNGYTF; CDR3nt: TGTGCCATCAGTGACAGGGGGCGGAATCATAATGGCTACACCTTC
j_gene: TRBJ1-2; abundance: -; d_gene: -; v_gene: TRBV7-2; CDR3aa: CASSLRQNNYGYTF; CDR3nt: TGTGCCAGCAGCCTCAGACAGAATAACTATGGCTACACCTTC
j_gene: TRBJ2-3; abundance: -; d_gene: -; v_gene: TRBV10-3; CDR3aa: CAISTAGTDTQYF; CDR3nt: TGTGCCATCAGCACCGCGGGCACAGATACGCAGTATTTT
j_gene: TRBJ1-6; abundance: -; d_gene: -; v_gene: TRBV19; CDR3aa: CASSPQGSYNSPLHF; CDR3nt: TGTGCCAGTAGCCCACAGGGTTCCTATAATTCACCCCTCCACTTT
j_gene: TRBJ2-3; abundance: -; d_gene: TRBD2; v_gene: TRBV10-3; CDR3aa: CAISPPGLAVNTQYF; CDR3nt: TGTGCCATCAGTCCCCCGGGACTAGCGGTAAATACGCAGTATTTT
j_gene: TRBJ1-3; abundance: few; d_gene: -; v_gene: TRBV2; CDR3aa: CASSGGAAGNTIYF; CDR3nt: TGTGCCAGCAGTGGGGGAGCGGCTGGAAACACCATATATTTT
j_gene: TRBJ2-2; abundance: -; d_gene: -; v_gene: TRBV7-2; CDR3aa: CASSNVGGPAVGELFF; CDR3nt: TGTGCCAGCAGCAACGTGGGGGGACCAGCCGTCGGGGAGCTGTTTTTT
j_gene: TRBJ1-5; abundance: few; d_gene: TRBD1; v_gene: TRBV7-9; CDR3aa: CASSPQGAVQPQHF; CDR3nt: TGTGCCAGCAGCCCACAGGGGGCGGTTCAGCCCCAGCATTTT
j_gene: TRBJ1-1; abundance: -; d_gene: -; v_gene: TRBV5-1; CDR3aa: CASSLQGGNTEAFF; CDR3nt: TGCGCCAGCAGCTTGCAGGGCGGGAACACTGAAGCTTTCTTT
j_gene: TRBJ1-1; abundance: few; d_gene: TRBD1; v_gene: TRBV7-7; CDR3aa: CASSRDRRSEAFF; CDR3nt: TGTGCTAGCAGCCGGGACAGGAGGTCTGAAGCTTTCTTT
j_gene: TRBJ2-1; abundance: -; d_gene: TRBD1; v_gene: TRBV5-1; CDR3aa: CASATGPGTARDNEQFF; CDR3nt: TGCGCCAGCGCCACCGGACCAGGGACAGCCAGAGACAATGAGCAGTTCTTC
j_gene: TRBJ2-2; abundance: -; d_gene: -; v_gene: TRBV5-1; CDR3aa: CASSLGQITGELFF; CDR3nt: TGCGCCAGCAGCTTGGGTCAGATCACCGGGGAGCTGTTTTTT